This T cell receptor beta chain was identified during a study of T-cell reconstitution after alpha-beta-depleted transplantation in children. Points on this clonotype: This may be a read error, as it is one base from a much larger clone.

Unique molecular identifiers featured in how the TCRbeta library was prepared. MiXCR was run by TCRdb on the PCR reads, yielding one entry per CDR3 protein. The sample lists fewer than 120,000 distinct CDR3 sequences, 9% to 12% seen once, with over 8% in the top ten. The sample was PBMCs from the stem cell graft donor, taken from the stem cell graft. This TCR was recovered from a human donor who donated a stem cell graft to a child with acute lymphoblastic leukemia.

The CDR3 region is CASSSDWRLAGELFF. As DNA, the CDR3 is TGTGCCAGCAGTTCCGACTGGCGACTCGCCGGGGAGCTGTTTTTT. This rearrangement joins TRBV6-2 or TRBV6-3 to TRBJ2-2; no reliable D call. This CDR3 region has 15 residues. With 4 bases removed from V and 6 bases from J, the gap between germline ends came to 15 bases. CDR1 is MNHEY and CDR2 is SVGEGT in the germline V gene.